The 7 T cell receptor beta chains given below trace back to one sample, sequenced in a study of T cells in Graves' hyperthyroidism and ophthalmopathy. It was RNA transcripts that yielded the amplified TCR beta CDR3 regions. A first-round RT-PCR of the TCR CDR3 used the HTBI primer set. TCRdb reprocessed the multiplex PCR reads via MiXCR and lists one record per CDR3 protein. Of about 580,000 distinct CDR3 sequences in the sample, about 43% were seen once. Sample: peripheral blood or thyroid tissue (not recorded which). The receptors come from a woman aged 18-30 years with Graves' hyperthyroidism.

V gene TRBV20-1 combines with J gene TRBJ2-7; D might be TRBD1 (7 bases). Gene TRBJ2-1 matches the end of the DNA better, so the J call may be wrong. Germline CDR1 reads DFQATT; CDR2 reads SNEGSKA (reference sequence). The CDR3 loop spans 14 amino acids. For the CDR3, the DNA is TGCAGTGCTAGAGTTCTACAGGGGAGGAATGAGCAGTTCTTC. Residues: CSARVLQGRNEQFF.

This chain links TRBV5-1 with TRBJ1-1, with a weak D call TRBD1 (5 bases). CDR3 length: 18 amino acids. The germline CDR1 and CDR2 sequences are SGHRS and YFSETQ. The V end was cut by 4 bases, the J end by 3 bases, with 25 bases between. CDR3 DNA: TGCGCCAGCAGCCTCCTAGCGGGAGCCAGCCGGGGGGACACTGAAGCTTTCTTT. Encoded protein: CASSLLAGASRGDTEAFF. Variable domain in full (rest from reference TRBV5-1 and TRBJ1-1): KAGVTQTPRYLIKTRGQQVTLSCSPISGHRSVSWYQQTPGQGLQFLFEYFSETQRNKGNFPGRFSGRQFSNSRSEMNVSTLELGDSALYLCASSLLAGASRGDTEAFFGQGTRLTVV.

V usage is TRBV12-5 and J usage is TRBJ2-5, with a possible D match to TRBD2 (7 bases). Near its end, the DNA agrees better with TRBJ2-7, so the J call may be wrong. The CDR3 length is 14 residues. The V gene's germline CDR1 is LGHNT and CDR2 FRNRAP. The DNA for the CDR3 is TGTGCTAGTGGTTTGGGCGGGGGCGGCTACGAGCAGTACTTC. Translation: CASGLGGGGYEQYF.

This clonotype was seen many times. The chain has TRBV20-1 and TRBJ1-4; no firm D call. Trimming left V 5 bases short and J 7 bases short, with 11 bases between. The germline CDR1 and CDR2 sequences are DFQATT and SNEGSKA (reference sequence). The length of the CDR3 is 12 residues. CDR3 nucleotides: TGCAGTGCTTCGGGGTCCGGTGAAAAACTGTTTTTT. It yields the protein CSASGSGEKLFF.

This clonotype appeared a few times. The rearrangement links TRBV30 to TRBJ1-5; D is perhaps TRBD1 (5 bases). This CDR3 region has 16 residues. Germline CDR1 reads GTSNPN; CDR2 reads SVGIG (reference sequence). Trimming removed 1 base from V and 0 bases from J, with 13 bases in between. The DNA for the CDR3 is TGTGCCTGGAGTGATAAGGGGTGGGGTAGCAATCAGCCCCAGCATTTT. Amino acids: CAWSDKGWGSNQPQHF. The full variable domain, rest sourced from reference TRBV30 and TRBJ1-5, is SQTIHQWPATLVQPVGSPLSLECTVEGTSNPNLYWYRQAAGRGLQLLFYSVGIGQISSEVPQNLSASRPQDRQFILSSKKLLLSDSGFYLCAWSDKGWGSNQPQHFGDGTRLSIL.

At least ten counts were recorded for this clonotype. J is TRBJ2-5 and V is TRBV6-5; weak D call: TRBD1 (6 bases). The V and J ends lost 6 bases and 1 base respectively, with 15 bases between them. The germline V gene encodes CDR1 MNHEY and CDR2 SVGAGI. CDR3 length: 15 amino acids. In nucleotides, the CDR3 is TGTGCCAGCAGATACATCCGGGACATCCAAGAGACCCAGTACTTC. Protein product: CASRYIRDIQETQYF.

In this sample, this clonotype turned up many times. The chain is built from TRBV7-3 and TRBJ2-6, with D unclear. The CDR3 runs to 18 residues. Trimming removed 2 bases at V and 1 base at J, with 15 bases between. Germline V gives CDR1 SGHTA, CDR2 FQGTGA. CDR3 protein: CASSLHPPPLSGANVLTF. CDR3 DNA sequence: TGTGCCAGCAGCTTACATCCACCCCCTTTGTCTGGGGCCAACGTCCTGACTTTC.